These 18 T cell receptor beta chains were all obtained from the same sample, sequenced in a study of cytomegalovirus exposure and HLA in healthy donors. In the PCR, 60 Vbeta and 13 Jbeta primers were used. Profiling relied on immunoSEQ multiplex PCR, and the TCRdb table lists in-frame clones only, not all of them. This table lists more than 110,000 clones. Sequencing input: PBMCs. The receptor source for this set is a man aged 35 to 55 in good health and CMV-seronegative.

The gene calls are TRBV5-1 and TRBJ2-3; 7 bases agree with TRBD2. Germline V gene data show CDR1 as SGHRS and CDR2 as YFSETQ. The V and J ends lost 1 base and 0 bases, in that order; junction bases with no gene match: 5. This CDR3 has 16 amino acids. CDR3 protein: CASSLTTGGSTDTQYF. For the CDR3, the DNA is TGCGCCAGCAGCTTGACAACGGGGGGAAGCACAGATACGCAGTATTTT.

In nucleotides, the CDR3 is TGTGCCAGCAGTTCAGATCGGAACACCGGGGAGCTGTTTTTT. Translating it yields CASSSDRNTGELFF. The V and J genes are TRBV6-5 and TRBJ2-2; D is ambiguous. Per the germline V gene, CDR1 is MNHEY and CDR2 is SVGAGI. V lost 4 bases and J lost 1, with 7 bases in between. The CDR3 extends over 14 amino acids.

The CDR3: CASSPRGQGFYNEQFF. The CDR3 DNA follows: TGTGCCAGCTCACCGAGGGGACAGGGCTTCTACAATGAGCAGTTCTTC. The chain has TRBV18 and TRBJ2-1, with 9 bases aligning to TRBD1. Germline-derived CDR1 and CDR2 are KGHSH and LQKENI. This CDR3 region has 16 residues. The junction had 6 bases not matched to a gene; V was cut back by 3 bases and J by 3 bases. Full variable domain (rest looked up from reference TRBV18 and TRBJ2-1): NAGVMQNPRHLVRRRGQEARLRCSPMKGHSHVYWYRQLPEEGLKFMVYLQKENIIDESGMPKERFSAEFPKEGPSILRIQQVVRGDSAAYFCASSPRGQGFYNEQFFGPGTRLTVL.

The chain is built from TRBV5-1 and TRBJ1-4; tentatively, D is TRBD1 (5 bases). The CDR3 consists of 14 residues. V was pared by 0 bases and J by 3 bases, with 6 bases between. Germline values: CDR1 SGHRS, CDR2 YFSETQ. The CDR3 sequence: CASSLEGANEKLFF. The CDR3 DNA reads as TGCGCCAGCAGCTTGGAAGGGGCTAATGAAAAACTGTTTTTT. The entire variable domain, with the rest obtained from reference TRBV5-1 and TRBJ1-4, is as follows: KAGVTQTPRYLIKTRGQQVTLSCSPISGHRSVSWYQQTPGQGLQFLFEYFSETQRNKGNFPGRFSGRQFSNSRSEMNVSTLELGDSALYLCASSLEGANEKLFFGSGTQLSVL.

The gene calls are TRBV9 and TRBJ2-2; D is uncertain. The V gene lost 0 bases and the J gene lost 5 bases, with 8 bases spanning the gap. Germline V gene data show CDR1 as SGDLS and CDR2 as YYNGEE. The CDR3 consists of 14 residues. The CDR3 DNA reads as TGTGCCAGCAGCGTAGAGCCCCTTACCGGGGAGCTGTTTTTT. Encoded protein: CASSVEPLTGELFF.

The genes are TRBV6-1 and TRBJ2-7; tentatively, D is TRBD1 (6 bases). V gave up 11 bases and J gave up 0 bases, with 17 bases separating them. This CDR3 comprises 14 residues. Germline V gives CDR1 MNHNS, CDR2 SASEGT. CDR3 coding DNA: TGTGCCGCTACCGGGACACAGTTCTCCTACGAGCAGTACTTC. This encodes CAATGTQFSYEQYF.

This chain links TRBV5-1 with TRBJ2-5; D gene uncertain. This CDR3 comprises 14 residues. Germline V lookup: CDR1 SGHRS, CDR2 YFSETQ. Trimming removed 0 bases from V and 4 bases from J, with 10 bases in between. This CDR3 reads CASSLAGGRETQYF. The CDR3 nucleotides read TGCGCCAGCAGCTTGGCGGGTGGCAGAGAGACCCAGTACTTC.

This chain uses TRBV27 with TRBJ1-1, with TRBD1 identical over 10 bases. V lost 6 bases to trimming and J lost 4 bases; unmatched junction nucleotides: 11. The CDR3 runs 16 residues. Per germline, CDR1 MNHEY and CDR2 SMNVEV (reference sequence). In nucleotides, the CDR3 is TGTGCCAGCAGGGAATGGGGGACAGGGGATCCCACTGAAGCTTTCTTT. Translating gives CASREWGTGDPTEAFF.

The chain uses TRBV2 and TRBJ2-3; 9 nucleotides line up with TRBD2. This CDR3 region has 13 residues. Losses at the gene ends were 7 bases for V and 3 bases for J; bases not matched to a gene: 2. Germline CDR1 SNHLY, CDR2 FYNNEI. The CDR3 nucleotides read TGTGCCAGCACCGGACTAGCGACAGATACGCAGTATTTT. Translation: CASTGLATDTQYF.

The rearrangement joins TRBV4-3 to TRBJ2-5; no clear D. The tail of the sequence fits TRBJ2-7 better, so the J call may be wrong. Germline-derived CDR1 and CDR2 are LGHNA and YSLEER. This CDR3 has 15 residues. The CDR3 bases are TGCGCCAGCAGCCAAGAACCTGCCCTCTCCTACGAGCAGTACTTC. This translates into CASSQEPALSYEQYF.

The chain uses TRBV7-2 and TRBJ2-7; TRBD1 matches 7 bases. The J segment lost 3 bases and the V segment lost 4 bases, leaving 6 bases of the junction unmatched. From germline, CDR1 is SGHTA and CDR2 FQGNSA. This CDR3 region has 14 residues. The CDR3 nucleotides read TGTGCCAGCAGCTCCCCCGGGACAGACTACGAGCAGTACTTC. It encodes CASSSPGTDYEQYF.

V is TRBV5-1 and J is TRBJ2-4, with 13 bases lining up with TRBD2. The CDR3 length is 21 residues. V lost 0 bases and J lost 3; bases outside the gene matches: 15. Germline CDR1 SGHRS, CDR2 YFSETQ. For the CDR3, the DNA is TGCGCCAGCAGCTTGGTTGTGACTAGCGGGGGGACTTCATTAGGCAAAAACATTCAGTACTTC. This translates into CASSLVVTSGGTSLGKNIQYF. Together with reference TRBV5-1 and TRBJ2-4, the CDR3 gives the full variable domain: KAGVTQTPRYLIKTRGQQVTLSCSPISGHRSVSWYQQTPGQGLQFLFEYFSETQRNKGNFPGRFSGRQFSNSRSEMNVSTLELGDSALYLCASSLVVTSGGTSLGKNIQYFGAGTRLSVL.

The chain employs TRBV5-1 and TRBJ2-7; 8 bases line up with TRBD1. The CDR3 is 14 amino acids. The V gene's germline CDR1 is SGHRS and CDR2 YFSETQ. The V segment lost 2 bases and the J segment 4 bases; nucleotides outside the gene matches: 5. The CDR3 spells CASSFDRGYYEQYF. The CDR3 region has the DNA TGCGCCAGCAGCTTTGACAGGGGTTATTACGAGCAGTACTTC.

The rearrangement joins TRBV9 to TRBJ1-6, with D unclear. V lost 4 bases and J 7 bases, leaving 15 bases between the germline ends. Germline CDR1 reads SGDLS; CDR2 reads YYNGEE. The CDR3 has 15 residues. The CDR3 DNA reads as TGTGCCAGCAGCCCTACGACACGCGACAATTCACCCCTCCACTTT. This translates into CASSPTTRDNSPLHF.

The V call is TRBV4-1, the J call TRBJ2-2, with a weak D call TRBD1 (6 bases). Trimming took 1 base from V and 5 from J, leaving 14 bases between them. The CDR3 has 16 amino acids. The germline V gene has CDR1 MGHRA and CDR2 YSYEKL. CDR3 sequence: CASSQVRGFGTGELFF. CDR3 nucleotides: TGCGCCAGCAGCCAAGTTAGGGGGTTCGGTACCGGGGAGCTGTTTTTT.

V and J are TRBV6-6 and TRBJ1-1; 9 bases are a match to TRBD1. The CDR3 consists of 13 residues. V dropped 4 bases and J dropped 7; count of bases not matched to a gene: 4. Germline CDR1 and CDR2: MNHNY and SVGAGI (reference sequence). CDR3 region: CASSSLTGGEAFF. The CDR3 region has the DNA TGTGCCAGCAGTTCCTTGACAGGGGGTGAAGCTTTCTTT.

Note on this clone: At one boundary the junction diverges from the germline segment, which might be a read error. The V gene is TRBV5-6, the J gene TRBJ2-1; 8 positions agree with TRBD1. CDR3 length: 14 amino acids. The V gene's germline CDR1 is SGHDT and CDR2 YYEEEE. CDR3 sequence (DNA): TGTGCCAGCACCTGGACAGGGCCTTACAATGAGCAGCTCTTC. Protein sequence: CASTWTGPYNEQLF.

The rearrangement uses TRBV10-3 and TRBJ1-2; D possibly corresponds to TRBD1 (6 bases). The CDR3 spans 16 residues. V dropped 0 bases and J dropped 2 bases, with 13 bases sitting between them. Germline V gives CDR1 ENHRY, CDR2 SYGVKD. This CDR3 is CAISESGHNGNYGYTF. CDR3 nucleotide sequence: TGTGCCATCAGTGAGTCGGGACATAACGGAAACTATGGCTACACCTTC.